One sample yielded the 28 T cell receptor beta chains listed below, sequenced in a study of blood T cell repertoires in COVID-19 (dated by TCRdb to 2020 to 2022). The library was made by the immunoSEQ multiplex PCR assay. TCRdb re-hosts the immuneACCESS table, in-frame sequences only. Its copies lack some clones; in the studies checked, an unresolved V gene accounts for under half of them, and the cause for the rest is not known. This sample comprises about 260,000 clones, about 89% of them detected only once. The ten top clones hold around 9.1% of the sample. Sequencing input: peripheral blood. The receptors derive from a man aged 40-55 years who had recovered from COVID-19.

This chain uses TRBV24-1 with TRBJ1-2, with D hard to call. The CDR3 extends over 12 amino acids. V lost 8 bases and J 13 bases, leaving 19 bases between the germline ends. CDR1 is KGHDR and CDR2 is SFDVKD in the germline V gene. Written as DNA, the CDR3 is TGTGCCACCAACCTAGGCCAAGTTTTATGCACCTTC. This translates into CATNLGQVLCTF.

V and J are TRBV18 and TRBJ1-4, with 7 bases fitting TRBD1. This CDR3 has 16 residues. From germline, CDR1 is KGHSH and CDR2 LQKENI. The ends lost 3 bases at V and 0 bases at J; junction bases unmatched: 4. The CDR3 protein is CASSPGQPATNEKLFF. In nucleotides, the CDR3 is TGTGCCAGCTCACCGGGACAGCCTGCAACTAATGAAAAACTGTTTTTT.

V is TRBV2 and J is TRBJ2-7, with a weak D call TRBD2 (6 bases). The germline V gene encodes CDR1 SNHLY and CDR2 FYNNEI. V was clipped by 10 bases and J by 4 bases, with 20 bases between them. The CDR3 loop spans 14 amino acids. The CDR3 region has the DNA TGTGCCACCGCCCCGGGACTTGGATTATACGAGCAGTACTTC. Its protein product is CATAPGLGLYEQYF. Drawing the rest from reference TRBV2 and TRBJ2-7, the complete variable domain is EPEVTQTPSHQVTQMGQEVILRCVPISNHLYFYWYRQILGQKVEFLVSFYNNEISEKSEIFDDQFSVERPDGSNFTLKIRSTKLEDSAMYFCATAPGLGLYEQYFGPGTRLTVT.

V and J are TRBV10-3 and TRBJ2-5; D is unclear. CDR1 is ENHRY, CDR2 SYGVKD, per germline. The CDR3 contains 13 residues. The V end was cut by 6 bases, the J end by 5 bases, with 13 bases between. The CDR3 DNA reads as TGTGCCATCAGGTCACATATCCCTGAGACCCAGTACTTC. It encodes CAIRSHIPETQYF.

The chain recombines TRBV27 with TRBJ1-1, with D maybe TRBD1 (6 bases). This CDR3 is built from 15 residues. V dropped 2 bases and J dropped 5 bases, with 15 bases sitting between them. Germline CDR1 is MNHEY and CDR2 is SMNVEV (reference sequence). CDR3 loop: CASSLRGGAGTEAFF. The CDR3 coding sequence is TGTGCCAGCAGTTTACGGGGGGGCGCTGGGACTGAAGCTTTCTTT.

The CDR3 coding sequence is TGTGCCAGCAGTGTGACTAGCGGGGCTAGCACAGATACGCAGTATTTT. This encodes CASSVTSGASTDTQYF. The chain has TRBV6-4 and TRBJ2-3, with 11 bases that match TRBD2. V lost 4 bases, J lost 0 bases, and 3 bases stayed unmatched. Germline V CDR1 and CDR2: MRHNA, SNTAGT. The CDR3 runs 16 residues.

The rearrangement joins TRBV25-1 to TRBJ1-1; 8 bases line up with TRBD1. The trim removed 4 bases at V and 6 bases at J, leaving 10 bases unmatched. The CDR3 extends over 15 amino acids. CDR1 is MGHDK, CDR2 SYGVNS, per germline. CDR3 sequence (DNA): TGTGCCAGCAGTGGGGCACAGGGGGAATTCGCTGAAGCTTTCTTT. Encoded protein: CASSGAQGEFAEAFF.

The chain carries TRBV7-2 and TRBJ2-7; D is uncertain. Trimming took off 1 base at V and 2 bases at J, with 6 bases between the two ends. The CDR3 extends over 13 amino acids. Germline V gene lookup returns CDR1 SGHTA and CDR2 FQGNSA. The CDR3 spells CASSLGRTYEQYF. In DNA form, the CDR3 reads TGTGCCAGCAGCTTAGGGAGAACCTACGAGCAGTACTTC.

The count of this clone is one. The gene calls are TRBV7-2 and TRBJ2-1; TRBD1 might be the D (6 bases). Germline CDR1 reads SGHTA; CDR2 reads FQGNSA. V lost 5 bases and J 10 bases, leaving 18 bases between the germline ends. The CDR3 is made up of 14 amino acids. The chain's CDR3 is CASSRERLTGEQFF. The CDR3 bases are TGTGCCAGCAGCCGCGAGAGGCTTACAGGGGAGCAGTTCTTC.

The CDR3 DNA is TGTGCCAGCAGTTACTCGCACAGACCCTACGAGCAGTACTTC. Encoded protein: CASSYSHRPYEQYF. The V and J genes are TRBV6-2 or TRBV6-3 and TRBJ2-7; no clear D. Germline CDR1 and CDR2: MNHEY and SVGEGT. Trimming pared 0 bases from V and 2 bases from J, leaving 8 bases between. This CDR3 comprises 14 residues.

The chain links TRBV30 to TRBJ2-3, with 9 bases matching TRBD2. Unmatched junction bases numbered 9, after V lost 8 bases and J lost 3 bases. The CDR3 covers 14 residues. The germline V gene encodes CDR1 GTSNPN and CDR2 SVGIG (reference sequence). DNA for the CDR3: TGTGCCCTCAGGGGTAGCGGGAGTACAGATACGCAGTATTTT. Encoded protein: CALRGSGSTDTQYF. The full variable domain, rest sourced from reference TRBV30 and TRBJ2-3, is SQTIHQWPATLVQPVGSPLSLECTVEGTSNPNLYWYRQAAGRGLQLLFYSVGIGQISSEVPQNLSASRPQDRQFILSSKKLLLSDSGFYLCALRGSGSTDTQYFGPGTRLTVL.

This chain connects TRBV6-5 to TRBJ1-1, with a tentative D call TRBD1 (5 bases). The ends were cut back, 10 bases at V and 4 bases at J, with 16 bases in the middle. The CDR3 runs 13 residues. Germline-derived CDR1 and CDR2 are MNHEY and SVGAGI. The CDR3 protein is CANQQGLGTEAFF. The CDR3 region has the DNA TGTGCCAACCAGCAGGGTTTAGGCACTGAAGCTTTCTTT.

This chain connects TRBV6-1 to TRBJ2-7; D perhaps matches TRBD2 (6 bases). V was trimmed by 3 bases and J by 5 bases, leaving 17 bases between them. Germline V CDR1 and CDR2: MNHNS, SASEGT. CDR3 length: 15 amino acids. CDR3 protein: CASSDVRGSGHEQYF. The CDR3, as DNA: TGTGCCAGCAGTGACGTTCGGGGGAGCGGCCACGAGCAGTACTTC.

The chain has TRBV6-5 and TRBJ1-5, with a possible D match to TRBD1 (6 bases). V gave up 0 bases and J gave up 2 bases, with 11 bases separating them. Germline V lookup: CDR1 MNHEY, CDR2 SVGAGI. The CDR3 is 16 amino acids. CDR3 region: CASSYSTGNGNQPQHF. CDR3 in DNA: TGTGCCAGCAGTTACTCCACAGGGAATGGCAATCAGCCCCAGCATTTT.

The rearrangement joins TRBV4-1 to TRBJ1-4; 10 bases map to TRBD1. V trimming: 4 bases; J trimming: 6 bases; junction bases outside the gene matches: 5. CDR1 and CDR2 (germline): MGHRA, YSYEKL. CDR3 length: 15 residues. Here the CDR3 reads CASSRAGTGDEKLFF. CDR3 bases: TGCGCCAGCAGCCGAGCCGGGACAGGGGATGAAAAACTGTTTTTT.

This clone occurred once. The chain combines TRBV6-6 with TRBJ1-2, with 8 positions matching TRBD1. The CDR3 runs 16 residues. Germline-derived CDR1 and CDR2 are MNHNY and SVGAGI (reference sequence). The V gene end was trimmed by 2 bases and the J gene end by 6 bases; junction bases not matched to a gene: 11. In nucleotides, the CDR3 is TGTGCCAGCAGTTACCTAGGGACAGGTCGGGGCGATGGCTACACCTTC. Translated: CASSYLGTGRGDGYTF.

This chain uses TRBV7-2 with TRBJ2-2; TRBD1 might be the D (5 bases). The CDR3 sequence is 16 residues long. V dropped 1 base and J dropped 2 bases, with 11 bases sitting between them. Germline CDR1 and CDR2: SGHTA and FQGNSA. The CDR3 DNA reads TGTGCCAGCAGCTTAGAGGGGTTGCCAAACACCGGGGAGCTGTTTTTT. Translation gives CASSLEGLPNTGELFF.

The chain joins TRBV6-5 to TRBJ1-6, with D perhaps TRBD1 (5 bases). This CDR3 has 14 amino acids. V was pared by 2 bases and J by 14 bases, with 16 bases between. Germline lookup yields CDR1 MNHEY and CDR2 SVGAGI. CDR3 coding DNA: TGTGCCAGCAGTTACGGGGCAGGGCCGATATCCCTCCACTTT. Translating it yields CASSYGAGPISLHF.

This chain uses TRBV19 with TRBJ2-2; 8 bases line up with TRBD2. V lost 5 bases to trimming and J lost 9 bases; unmatched junction nucleotides: 14. The length of the CDR3 is 16 residues. Germline CDR1 LNHDA, CDR2 SQIVND (reference sequence). The CDR3 DNA follows: TGTGCCAGTAGTGTTACTAGCGGAGCTATCCAAAGGGAGCTGTTTTTT. This encodes CASSVTSGAIQRELFF.

The rearrangement joins TRBV10-3 to TRBJ2-5; D remains ambiguous. Trimming stripped 5 bases from V and 5 bases from J, with 9 bases between. This CDR3 has 12 residues. Germline V lookup: CDR1 ENHRY, CDR2 SYGVKD. The CDR3 coding sequence is TGTGCCATCAGTCCCAATGAGGAGACCCAGTACTTC. Its translation is CAISPNEETQYF.

This clone came up once. The chain links TRBV7-2 to TRBJ2-1; 12 bases are shared with TRBD2. The ends lost 5 bases at V and 12 bases at J; junction bases unmatched: 8. This CDR3 region has 14 residues. Germline V gene data show CDR1 as SGHTA and CDR2 as FQGNSA. CDR3 protein: CASSPSGGAVVQFF. In DNA, the CDR3 is TGTGCCAGCAGCCCTAGCGGGGGGGCGGTTGTGCAGTTCTTC.

The genes are TRBV27 and TRBJ1-5; D is undetermined. Trimming removed 5 bases from V and 7 bases from J, with 15 bases in between. Germline V gives CDR1 MNHEY, CDR2 SMNVEV (reference sequence). The CDR3 is made up of 14 amino acids. CDR3 sequence: CASSPTIGGQPQHF. For the CDR3, the DNA is TGTGCCAGCAGTCCAACGATTGGCGGACAGCCCCAGCATTTT.

The table lists this clone with many counts. This sequence joins TRBV5-1 and TRBJ2-3; the match to TRBD2 covers 7 bases. The CDR3 is 15 amino acids. The germline gives CDR1 SGHRS, CDR2 YFSETQ. Trimming cost V 0 bases and J 6 bases; bases outside gene matches: 7. CDR3 region: CASSLAAAGRDTQYF. The CDR3 DNA reads TGCGCCAGCAGCTTGGCCGCCGCCGGGAGGGATACGCAGTATTTT. The complete variable domain, with remaining parts taken from reference TRBV5-1 and TRBJ2-3, reads KAGVTQTPRYLIKTRGQQVTLSCSPISGHRSVSWYQQTPGQGLQFLFEYFSETQRNKGNFPGRFSGRQFSNSRSEMNVSTLELGDSALYLCASSLAAAGRDTQYFGPGTRLTVL.

This clone was picked up one time. V is TRBV7-2 and J is TRBJ2-1, with 11 bases matching TRBD2. V dropped 6 bases and J dropped 2; count of bases not matched to a gene: 6. Germline V CDR1 and CDR2: SGHTA, FQGNSA. This CDR3 contains 16 residues. Here the CDR3 reads CASSLKGLAAYNEQFF. CDR3 DNA sequence: TGTGCCAGCAGTTTAAAGGGACTAGCGGCCTACAATGAGCAGTTCTTC.

The chain is built from TRBV7-9 and TRBJ1-1, with D hard to call. Germline values: CDR1 SEHNR, CDR2 FQNEAQ (reference sequence). V lost 2 bases and J 4 bases, leaving 14 bases between the germline ends. The CDR3 spans 15 residues. CDR3 sequence reads: CASSLSADFSTEAFF. CDR3 in DNA: TGTGCCAGCAGCTTATCCGCAGATTTTTCCACTGAAGCTTTCTTT.

The V and J genes are TRBV19 and TRBJ1-2; TRBD1 might be the D (5 bases). CDR3 length equals 15 residues. V shed 6 bases and J shed 5 bases, with 19 bases lying between them. Germline V CDR1 and CDR2: LNHDA, SQIVND (reference sequence). CDR3 sequence reads: CASSPSGGTLYGYTF. CDR3 DNA: TGTGCCAGTAGCCCCTCCGGGGGGACCCTGTATGGCTACACCTTC.

Comments on this clone: The same CDR3 is also encoded by other DNA sequences in this sample. The chain is built from TRBV3-1 (or the pseudogene TRBV3-2) and TRBJ2-4; 8 bases align to TRBD2. This CDR3 spans 12 amino acids. Losses at the gene ends were 1 base for V and 10 bases for J; bases not matched to a gene: 0. CDR1 and CDR2 (germline): LGHDT, YNNKEL (reference sequence). The CDR3 spells CASSQVAGIQYF. The CDR3 bases are TGTGCCAGCAGCCAAGTAGCGGGAATTCAGTACTTC.

The chain combines TRBV7-3 with TRBJ2-2; D perhaps matches TRBD1 (5 bases). The length of the CDR3 is 15 residues. V shed 4 bases and J shed 1 base, with 10 bases lying between them. CDR1 is SGHTA, CDR2 FQGTGA, per germline. CDR3 sequence: CASSSRRGNTGELFF. The CDR3 nucleotides are TGTGCCAGCAGCTCTAGAAGGGGGAACACCGGGGAGCTGTTTTTT.